Below, one TCR beta chain is given with its context. The entry originates in a study of OX40 agonist ivuxolimab in advanced cancers. About the study: Treatment of patients was with ivuxolimab, an agonistic anti-OX40 (CD134) antibody. Those enrolled were 82.7% male, with a mean age of roughly 62 years and ages from roughly 20 to 90.

The table came from immunoSEQ multiplex PCR; TCRdb's copy has only in-frame clones and leaves some out. The profile shows under 100,000 clones, over 85% of them singletons. V gave up 4 bases and J gave up 4 bases, with 14 bases separating them. Germline V gives CDR1 SGHNT, CDR2 YYREEE (reference sequence). This CDR3 has 14 amino acids. Autoimmune disease history or systemic immunosuppression barred patients. The chain combines TRBV5-4 with TRBJ1-2, with D unclear. This sequence was found in an adult with an advanced solid tumor such as melanoma, head and neck, liver or kidney cancer. Sequencing was performed on CD4+ or CD8+ T cells sorted from blood, taken in a trial of the OX40 agonist ivuxolimab. CDR3: CASSPVDSGYGYTF. CDR3 coding DNA: TGTGCCAGCAGCCCCGTTGATAGCGGCTATGGCTACACCTTC.